These 24 T cell receptor beta chains were sequenced from one sample in a study of regulatory T cells in long-lasting Graves disease. Arm-PCR with iRepertoire HTBI primers amplified the CDR3 regions for these TCR beta libraries. TCRdb recomputed calls from the multiplex PCR reads with MiXCR, one row per CDR3 protein. Here the sample spans 400,000 to 500,000 distinct CDR3 sequences, roughly 20% being singletons. The time point: persistent/refractory GD, antithyroid drugs over 5 years with positive TRAb. RNA extracted from PBMCs served as the sequencing template. The material was peripheral blood mononuclear cells (PBMCs), obtained when the disease was refractory, from a patient treated with antithyroid drugs. The origin of the receptors is a female donor with Graves disease.

In its sample, this clonotype was seen many times. The rearrangement uses TRBV11-1 and TRBJ1-1; D gene unclear. The CDR3 length is 14 residues. Germline CDR1 reads SGHAT; CDR2 reads FQDESV (reference sequence). Trimming left V 2 bases short and J 1 base short, with 8 bases between. Here the CDR3 DNA reads TGTGCCAGCAGCTTAAAGGGATCGAACACTGAAGCTTTCTTT. Encoded protein: CASSLKGSNTEAFF. The full variable domain, with the rest looked up from reference TRBV11-1 and TRBJ1-1, is EAEVAQSPRYKITEKSQAVAFWCDPISGHATLYWYRQILGQGPELLVQFQDESVVDDSQLPKDRFSAERLKGVDSTLKIQPAELGDSAMYLCASSLKGSNTEAFFGQGTRLTVV.

This clonotype was counted ten times or more. This chain uses TRBV28 with TRBJ2-7, with unresolved D. The V gene lost 9 bases and the J gene lost 2 bases, with 11 bases spanning the gap. The CDR3 covers 12 residues. Germline V CDR1 and CDR2: MDHEN, SYDVKM. The CDR3 DNA is TGTGCCAGTTCCTCTATCGCCTACGAGCAGTACTTC. It yields the protein CASSSIAYEQYF. The full variable domain, in which reference TRBV28 and TRBJ2-7 provide the parts outside the CDR3, is DVKVTQSSRYLVKRTGEKVFLECVQDMDHENMFWYRQDPGLGLRLIYFSYDVKMKEKGDIPEGYSVSREKKERFSLILESASTNQTSMYLCASSSIAYEQYFGPGTRLTVT.

In this sample, this clonotype turned up many times. The genes are TRBV3-1 and TRBJ2-7; possibly TRBD1 for D (6 bases). V was cut by 1 base and J by 5 bases, with 12 bases left in between. Germline V CDR1 and CDR2: LGHDT, YNNKEL (reference sequence). The CDR3 sequence is 14 residues long. The CDR3 DNA reads as TGTGCCAGCAGCCAAGGGACAGACTTCCACGAGCAGTACTTC. Protein product: CASSQGTDFHEQYF.

This clonotype was seen only a few times. The chain combines TRBV20-1 with TRBJ2-7, with TRBD1 matching over 9 bases. The germline CDR1 and CDR2 sequences are DFQATT and SNEGSKA (reference sequence). Unmatched junction bases numbered 5, after V lost 4 bases and J lost 4 bases. The CDR3 covers 13 residues. CDR3 residues: CSAKDRGSYEQYF. CDR3 DNA sequence: TGCAGTGCTAAGGACAGGGGTAGTTACGAGCAGTACTTC.

The rearrangement links TRBV7-2 to TRBJ2-7; D remains ambiguous. V was trimmed by 5 bases and J by 5 bases, leaving 7 bases between them. The CDR3 contains 11 residues. Germline lookup yields CDR1 SGHTA and CDR2 FQGNSA. The CDR3 nucleotides are TGTGCCAGCAGCCACGGCCACGAGCAGTACTTC. Amino acid sequence: CASSHGHEQYF.

This clonotype was observed at least ten times. This chain uses TRBV29-1 with TRBJ2-5; D is uncertain. The CDR3 contains 11 residues. Trimming pared 8 bases from V and 0 bases from J, leaving 7 bases between. In germline, CDR1 is SQVTM, CDR2 ANQGSEA. CDR3 nucleotides: TGCAGCTACAGAGACCAAGAGACCCAGTACTTC. Protein sequence: CSYRDQETQYF. Looking up the rest from reference TRBV29-1 and TRBJ2-5 gives the full variable domain: SAVISQKPSRDICQRGTSLTIQCQVDSQVTMMFWYRQQPGQSLTLIATANQGSEATYESGFVIDKFPISRPNLTFSTLTVSNMSPEDSSIYLCSYRDQETQYFGPGTRLLVL.

The chain joins TRBV27 to TRBJ1-5, with D unclear. Germline CDR1 is MNHEY and CDR2 is SMNVEV (reference sequence). Trimming took 2 bases from V and 4 from J, leaving 15 bases between them. This CDR3 spans 16 amino acids. The CDR3 coding sequence is TGTGCCAGCAGTTTAAAAGGGCAGGAAAGGAATCAGCCCCAGCATTTT. It specifies CASSLKGQERNQPQHF.

In this sample, this clonotype turned up a few times. The chain has TRBV5-6 and TRBJ2-4; D gene uncertain. The CDR3 is 14 residues long. The ends were cut back, 1 base at V and 0 bases at J, with 5 bases in the middle. Per the germline V gene, CDR1 is SGHDT and CDR2 is YYEEEE. CDR3 loop: CASSLLLAKNIQYF. In DNA, the CDR3 is TGTGCCAGCAGCTTGCTGCTAGCCAAAAACATTCAGTACTTC.

This clonotype occurred many times. The chain couples TRBV13 to TRBJ2-5, with 7 nucleotides matching TRBD2. Germline loops: CDR1 PRHDT, CDR2 FYEKMQ (reference sequence). The length of the CDR3 is 12 residues. J was trimmed by 5 bases and V by 5 bases; bases with no gene match: 2. CDR3 loop: CASSREDETQYF. CDR3 coding DNA: TGTGCCAGCAGCCGGGAGGATGAGACCCAGTACTTC.

This clonotype has a count of ten or more. V gene TRBV11-2 combines with J gene TRBJ1-6; a weak D match, TRBD1 (5 bases). The CDR3 runs 14 residues. Looked up from germline, CDR1 is SGHAT and CDR2 is FQNNGV. The V gene lost 1 base and the J gene lost 8 bases, with 9 bases spanning the gap. The CDR3 DNA is TGTGCCAGCAGCTTAGCAGGGACGGATTCACCCCTCCACTTT. Translation gives CASSLAGTDSPLHF.

Comment on this clonotype: This sequence may be a read error, since a much larger clone differs from it by one base. The rearrangement uses TRBV20-1 and TRBJ2-2; D ambiguous. This CDR3 spans 13 amino acids. With 3 bases removed from V and 3 bases from J, the gap between germline ends came to 8 bases. Germline CDR1 is DFQATT and CDR2 is SNEGSKA (reference sequence). The DNA of the CDR3 is TGCAGTGCTAGGGGCAGTTACACCGGGGAGCTGTTTTTT. Translated: CSARGSYTGELFF.

This clonotype was detected many times. CDR3 region: CASSEQGLDTGELFF. The CDR3 DNA sequence: TGTGCCAGCAGTGAACAGGGGTTGGACACCGGGGAGCTGTTTTTT. The V call is TRBV2, the J call TRBJ2-2, with D possibly matching TRBD1 (6 bases). This CDR3 has 15 residues. Germline CDR1 reads SNHLY; CDR2 reads FYNNEI. Trimming removed 2 bases at V and 3 bases at J, with 10 bases between.

The table lists this clonotype with many counts. The chain couples TRBV12-3 or TRBV12-4 to TRBJ1-1; a possible D gene is TRBD1 (6 bases). This CDR3 spans 13 amino acids. The ends were cut back, 3 bases at V and 3 bases at J, with 8 bases in the middle. CDR3 sequence (DNA): TGTGCCAGCAGTTTTTCAGGGGACACTGAAGCTTTCTTT. Translated, it gives CASSFSGDTEAFF.

This clonotype was counted at least ten times. V and J are TRBV27 and TRBJ1-5; a possible D gene is TRBD1 (5 bases). Germline CDR1 MNHEY, CDR2 SMNVEV (reference sequence). Between the trimmed V and J ends, which lost 7 bases and 0 bases, there was a span of 10 bases. The CDR3 extends over 14 amino acids. The CDR3 coding sequence is TGTGCCAGCAAGTTTGGGGGTAGCAATCAGCCCCAGCATTTT. Protein: CASKFGGSNQPQHF.

The sample holds a few counts of this clonotype. The V gene is TRBV28, the J gene TRBJ2-7; TRBD2 matches at 7 bases. The junction had 17 bases not matched to a gene; V was cut back by 5 bases and J by 10 bases. The CDR3 has 15 amino acids. Per the germline V gene, CDR1 is MDHEN and CDR2 is SYDVKM. The CDR3 region has the DNA TGTGCCAGCAGTACCCCACGACTAGCTGATGGTACCCAGTACTTC. Encoded protein: CASSTPRLADGTQYF.

This clonotype appeared many times. The chain links TRBV6-1 to TRBJ1-6; 7 nucleotides line up with TRBD1. Germline V lookup: CDR1 MNHNS, CDR2 SASEGT. J lost 10 bases, V lost 8 bases, and 11 bases had no gene match. CDR3 length: 14 amino acids. The CDR3: CASAWGQTRSPLHF. The DNA for the CDR3 is TGTGCCAGCGCCTGGGGACAGACAAGATCACCCCTCCACTTT.

This clonotype occurred a few times. J is TRBJ1-5 and V is TRBV6-5, with D possibly being TRBD1 (5 bases). From germline, CDR1 is MNHEY and CDR2 SVGAGI. The CDR3 covers 17 residues. The ends were cut back, 0 bases at V and 1 base at J, with 13 bases in the middle. The CDR3 coding sequence is TGTGCCAGCAGTTACTCGGTCCCCGGGGCGAGCAATCAGCCCCAGCATTTT. Translating it yields CASSYSVPGASNQPQHF.

The chain combines TRBV7-9 with TRBJ2-7; perhaps TRBD2 as D (5 bases). Looked up from germline, CDR1 is SEHNR and CDR2 is FQNEAQ (reference sequence). V was cut by 4 bases and J by 7 bases, with 20 bases left in between. The CDR3 runs to 15 residues. The CDR3 DNA is TGTGCCAGCAGCTCCGAGGGTAGCGCACCCGGGGAGCAGTACTTC. Translating gives CASSSEGSAPGEQYF.

This clonotype has just a few counts. The chain is built from TRBV19 and TRBJ2-5; D may be TRBD1 or TRBD2 (5 bases each). This CDR3 contains 15 residues. Trimming removed 3 bases from V and 8 bases from J, with 19 bases in between. CDR1 LNHDA and CDR2 SQIVND come from the germline V gene (reference sequence). In nucleotides, the CDR3 is TGTGCCAGTAGTATTTCCCCGGGACCGTCGCGAACCCAGTACTTC. This sequence encodes CASSISPGPSRTQYF.

The V gene is TRBV9, the J gene TRBJ2-1; the match to TRBD2 covers 9 bases. With 4 bases clipped from V and 5 bases from J, the junction kept 7 bases outside the gene matches. This CDR3 is built from 15 residues. The germline V gene has CDR1 SGDLS and CDR2 YYNGEE. The CDR3, as DNA: TGTGCCAGCAGCCCGCGGGTAGCGGGAGACAATGAGCAGTTCTTC. This sequence encodes CASSPRVAGDNEQFF.

This clonotype appeared many times. The J gene is TRBJ1-5, the V gene TRBV7-2; 10 nucleotides align to TRBD1. Germline lookup yields CDR1 SGHTA and CDR2 FQGNSA. CDR3 length: 17 residues. Unmatched junction bases numbered 9, after V lost 1 base and J lost 6 bases. CDR3 region: CASSLVAGQGFVQPQHF. In DNA, the CDR3 is TGTGCCAGCAGCTTAGTGGCGGGACAGGGGTTCGTTCAGCCCCAGCATTTT.

At least ten counts were recorded for this clonotype. The chain carries TRBV28 and TRBJ2-5, with D possibly being TRBD2 (5 bases). CDR1 is MDHEN, CDR2 SYDVKM, per germline. With 3 bases removed from V and 0 bases from J, the gap between germline ends came to 11 bases. The CDR3 runs to 15 residues. This CDR3 is CASSFLGVNQETQYF. DNA for the CDR3: TGTGCCAGCAGTTTTCTCGGGGTCAACCAAGAGACCCAGTACTTC.

This sequence joins TRBV16 and TRBJ1-4; D gene unclear. The V end lost 3 bases, the J end lost 6 bases, and 14 bases lay between the germline ends. Germline V gene sequence: CDR1 KGHSY, CDR2 FQNENV. The CDR3 loop spans 15 amino acids. CDR3 nucleotides: TGTGCCAGCAGCCAGAGACTTGGTAGAGATGAAAAACTGTTTTTT. Its translation: CASSQRLGRDEKLFF.

The V gene is TRBV6-2 or TRBV6-3, the J gene TRBJ2-2, with a tentative D call TRBD2 (5 bases). Germline-derived CDR1 and CDR2 are MNHEY and SVGEGT. V lost 0 bases to trimming and J lost 1 base, with 9 bases between them. The CDR3 has 16 residues. CDR3 loop: CASSYSISGNTGELFF. CDR3 DNA: TGTGCCAGCAGTTACTCGATAAGCGGGAACACCGGGGAGCTGTTTTTT.